Sequencing of this T cell receptor (beta chain) was carried out in a study of PD-L1 blockade in urothelial cancer. Study summary: The patients first took atezolizumab around 2014, receiving 1,200 mg intravenously every 3 weeks.

Germline V lookup: CDR1 MDHEN, CDR2 SYDVKM. V was pared by 1 base and J by 9 bases, with 6 bases of the junction left unmatched. This CDR3 is built from 14 residues. This table comes from immunoSEQ multiplex PCR, and its TCRdb copy is limited to in-frame clones, with some not included. In the table there are tens of thousands of clones, roughly 82% of which are singletons. The chain has TRBV28 and TRBJ1-5; 7 positions match TRBD1. Sequencing was performed on PBMCs, taken around atezolizumab (anti-PD-L1) treatment. This TCR was recovered from a man between 65 and 85 years old with urothelial cancer. This chain's CDR3 is CASSLLTGARPQHF. The CDR3 DNA sequence: TGTGCCAGCAGTTTATTAACAGGGGCACGGCCCCAGCATTTT.